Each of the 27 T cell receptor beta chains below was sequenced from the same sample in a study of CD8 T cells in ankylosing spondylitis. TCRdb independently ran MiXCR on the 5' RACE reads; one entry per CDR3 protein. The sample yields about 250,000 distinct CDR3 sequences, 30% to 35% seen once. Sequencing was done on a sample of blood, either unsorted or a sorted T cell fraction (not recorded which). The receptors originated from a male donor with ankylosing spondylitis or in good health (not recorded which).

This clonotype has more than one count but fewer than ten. For the CDR3, the DNA is TGTGCCATAACCGGGACAGGGGGTGAGCAGTACTTC. Protein: CAITGTGGEQYF. The chain couples TRBV27 to TRBJ2-7; 11 bases line up with TRBD1. Looked up from germline, CDR1 is MNHEY and CDR2 is SMNVEV (reference sequence). The CDR3 length is 12 residues. The V segment lost 10 bases and the J segment 7 bases; nucleotides outside the gene matches: 6.

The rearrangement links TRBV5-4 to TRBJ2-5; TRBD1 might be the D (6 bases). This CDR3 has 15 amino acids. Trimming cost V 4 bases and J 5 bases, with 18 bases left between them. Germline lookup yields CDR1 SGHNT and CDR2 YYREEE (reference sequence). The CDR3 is CASSLVGGPGETQYF. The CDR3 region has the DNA TGTGCCAGCAGCCTTGTTGGGGGCCCTGGGGAGACCCAGTACTTC.

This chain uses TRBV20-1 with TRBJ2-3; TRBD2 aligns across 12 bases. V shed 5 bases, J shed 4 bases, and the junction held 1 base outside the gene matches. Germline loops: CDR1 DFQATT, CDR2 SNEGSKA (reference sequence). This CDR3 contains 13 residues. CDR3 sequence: CSAGTSGPDTQYF. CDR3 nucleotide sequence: TGCAGTGCTGGGACTAGCGGGCCAGATACGCAGTATTTT.

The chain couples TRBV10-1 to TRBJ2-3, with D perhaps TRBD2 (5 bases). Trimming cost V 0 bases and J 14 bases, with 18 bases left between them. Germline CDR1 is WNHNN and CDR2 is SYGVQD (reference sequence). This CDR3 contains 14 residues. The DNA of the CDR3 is TGCGCCAGCAGTGAGTCGACGGCGGCTAGCTATTTGTATTTT. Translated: CASSESTAASYLYF.

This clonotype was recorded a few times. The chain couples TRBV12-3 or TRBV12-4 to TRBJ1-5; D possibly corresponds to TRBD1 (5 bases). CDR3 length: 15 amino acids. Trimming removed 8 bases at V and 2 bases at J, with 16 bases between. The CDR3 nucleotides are TGTGCCAGCCGAGCCAGGGATGCCGGCAATCAGCCCCAGCATTTT. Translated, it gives CASRARDAGNQPQHF.

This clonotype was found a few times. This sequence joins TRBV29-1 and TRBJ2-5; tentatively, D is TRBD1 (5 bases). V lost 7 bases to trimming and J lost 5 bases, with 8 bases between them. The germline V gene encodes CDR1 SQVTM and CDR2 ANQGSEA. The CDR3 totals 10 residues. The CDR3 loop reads CSARVETQYF. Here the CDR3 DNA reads TGCAGCGCCAGGGTGGAGACCCAGTACTTC.

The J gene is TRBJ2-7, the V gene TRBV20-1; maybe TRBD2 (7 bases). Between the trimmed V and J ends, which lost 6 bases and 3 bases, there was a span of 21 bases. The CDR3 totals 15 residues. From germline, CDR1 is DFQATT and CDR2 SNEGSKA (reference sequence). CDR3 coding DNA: TGCAGTGCCCCGAAGGGGGGGCCAAGAAACTACGAGCAGTACTTC. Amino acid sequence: CSAPKGGPRNYEQYF.

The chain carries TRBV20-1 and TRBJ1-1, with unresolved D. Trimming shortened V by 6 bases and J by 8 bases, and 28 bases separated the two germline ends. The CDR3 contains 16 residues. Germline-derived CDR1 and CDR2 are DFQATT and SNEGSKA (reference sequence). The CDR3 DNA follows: TGCAGTGCCAAAACGCGCGCCTTGAATCTCGGAGTGGAAGCTTTCTTT. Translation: CSAKTRALNLGVEAFF.

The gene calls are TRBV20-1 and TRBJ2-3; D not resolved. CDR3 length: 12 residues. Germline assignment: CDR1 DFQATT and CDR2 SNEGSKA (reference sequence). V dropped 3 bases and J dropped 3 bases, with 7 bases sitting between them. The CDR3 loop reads CSARPLTDTQYF. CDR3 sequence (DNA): TGCAGTGCTAGGCCCCTTACAGATACGCAGTATTTT.

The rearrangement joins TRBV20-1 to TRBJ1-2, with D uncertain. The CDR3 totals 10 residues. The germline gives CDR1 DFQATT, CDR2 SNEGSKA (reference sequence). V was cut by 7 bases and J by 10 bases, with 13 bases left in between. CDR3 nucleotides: TGCAGTGGGCTAGCGCAAGACTACACCTTC. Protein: CSGLAQDYTF.

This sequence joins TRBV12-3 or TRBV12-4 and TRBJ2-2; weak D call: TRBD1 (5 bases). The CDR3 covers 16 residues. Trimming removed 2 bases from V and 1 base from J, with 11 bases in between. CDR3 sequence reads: CASSLIQGENTGELFF. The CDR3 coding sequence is TGTGCCAGCAGTTTAATCCAGGGTGAGAACACCGGGGAGCTGTTTTTT.

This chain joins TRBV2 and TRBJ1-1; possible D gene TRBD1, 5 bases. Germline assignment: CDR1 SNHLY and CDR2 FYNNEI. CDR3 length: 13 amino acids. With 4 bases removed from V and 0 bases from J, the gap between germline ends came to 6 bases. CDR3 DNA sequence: TGTGCCAGCAGTGGACAGCTGAACACTGAAGCTTTCTTT. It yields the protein CASSGQLNTEAFF.

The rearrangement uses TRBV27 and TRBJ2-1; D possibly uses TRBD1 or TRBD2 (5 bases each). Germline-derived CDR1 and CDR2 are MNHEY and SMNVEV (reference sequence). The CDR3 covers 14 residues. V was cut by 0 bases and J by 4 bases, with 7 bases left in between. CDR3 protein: CASSLSGDYNEQFF. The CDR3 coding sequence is TGTGCCAGCAGTTTATCGGGGGATTACAATGAGCAGTTCTTC.

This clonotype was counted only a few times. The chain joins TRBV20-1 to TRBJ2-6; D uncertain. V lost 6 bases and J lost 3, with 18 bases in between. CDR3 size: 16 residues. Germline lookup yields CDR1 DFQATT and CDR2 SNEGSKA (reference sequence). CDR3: CSATKTRFIGANVLTF. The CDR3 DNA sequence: TGCAGTGCCACCAAGACAAGGTTCATTGGGGCCAACGTCCTGACTTTC.

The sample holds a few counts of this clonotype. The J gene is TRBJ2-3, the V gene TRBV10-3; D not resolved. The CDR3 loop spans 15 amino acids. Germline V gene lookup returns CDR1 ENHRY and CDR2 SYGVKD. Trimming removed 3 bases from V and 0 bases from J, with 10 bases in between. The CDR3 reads CAISEGGTSTDTQYF. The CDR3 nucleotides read TGTGCCATCAGTGAAGGTGGCACCAGCACAGATACGCAGTATTTT.

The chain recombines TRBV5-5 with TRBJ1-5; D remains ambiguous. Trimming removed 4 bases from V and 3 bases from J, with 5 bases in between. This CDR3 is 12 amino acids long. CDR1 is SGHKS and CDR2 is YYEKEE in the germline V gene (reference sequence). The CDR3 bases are TGTGCCAGCAGCCCCTTCAATCAGCCCCAGCATTTT. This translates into CASSPFNQPQHF.

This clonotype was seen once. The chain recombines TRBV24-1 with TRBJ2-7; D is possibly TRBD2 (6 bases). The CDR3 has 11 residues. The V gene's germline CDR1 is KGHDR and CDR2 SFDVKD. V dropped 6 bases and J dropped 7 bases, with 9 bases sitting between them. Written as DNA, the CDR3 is TGTGCCACCAGTAGGGGACTGGAGCAGTACTTC. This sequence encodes CATSRGLEQYF.

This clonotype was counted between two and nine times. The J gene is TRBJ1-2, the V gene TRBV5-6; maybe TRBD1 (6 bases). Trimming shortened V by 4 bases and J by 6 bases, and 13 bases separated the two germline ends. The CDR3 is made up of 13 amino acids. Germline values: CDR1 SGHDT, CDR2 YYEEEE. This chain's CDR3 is CASSPGGPDGYTF. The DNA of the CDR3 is TGTGCCAGCAGCCCCGGGGGGCCTGATGGCTACACCTTC.

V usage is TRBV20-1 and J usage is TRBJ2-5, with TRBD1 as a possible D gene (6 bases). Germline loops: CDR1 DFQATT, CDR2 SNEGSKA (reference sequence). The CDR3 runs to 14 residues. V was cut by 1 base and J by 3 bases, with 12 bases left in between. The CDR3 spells CSARGFRTEETQYF. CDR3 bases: TGCAGTGCTAGAGGTTTTAGGACAGAAGAGACCCAGTACTTC.

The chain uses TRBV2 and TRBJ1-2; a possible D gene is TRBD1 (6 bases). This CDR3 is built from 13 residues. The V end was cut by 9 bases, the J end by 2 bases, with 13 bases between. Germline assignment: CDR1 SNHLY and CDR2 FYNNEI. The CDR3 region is CASLTGFNYGYTF. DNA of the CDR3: TGTGCCAGTTTAACAGGGTTCAACTATGGCTACACCTTC.

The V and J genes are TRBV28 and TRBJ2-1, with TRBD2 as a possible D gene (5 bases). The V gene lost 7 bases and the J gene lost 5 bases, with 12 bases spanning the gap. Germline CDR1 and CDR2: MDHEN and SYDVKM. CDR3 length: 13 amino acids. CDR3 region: CASTLSGHNEQFF. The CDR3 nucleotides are TGTGCCAGCACCCTCAGCGGTCACAATGAGCAGTTCTTC.

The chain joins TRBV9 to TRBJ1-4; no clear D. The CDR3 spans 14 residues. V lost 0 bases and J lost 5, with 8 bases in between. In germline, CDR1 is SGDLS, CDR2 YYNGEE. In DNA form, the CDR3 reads TGTGCCAGCAGCGTAGGACCCGGGAATGAAAAACTGTTTTTT. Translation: CASSVGPGNEKLFF. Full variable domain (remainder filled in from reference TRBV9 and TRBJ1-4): DSGVTQTPKHLITATGQRVTLRCSPRSGDLSVYWYQQSLDQGLQFLIQYYNGEERAKGNILERFSAQQFPDLHSELNLSSLELGDSALYFCASSVGPGNEKLFFGSGTQLSVL.

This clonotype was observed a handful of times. Here the CDR3 reads CSAREERAGRPGEQFF. CDR3 nucleotides: TGCAGTGCTAGAGAAGAGCGAGCGGGGCGGCCGGGGGAGCAGTTCTTC. The genes are TRBV20-1 and TRBJ2-1; 7 bases are a match to TRBD2. V shed 0 bases and J 10 bases; nucleotides not matched to a gene: 15. Germline values: CDR1 DFQATT, CDR2 SNEGSKA (reference sequence). The CDR3 loop spans 16 amino acids.

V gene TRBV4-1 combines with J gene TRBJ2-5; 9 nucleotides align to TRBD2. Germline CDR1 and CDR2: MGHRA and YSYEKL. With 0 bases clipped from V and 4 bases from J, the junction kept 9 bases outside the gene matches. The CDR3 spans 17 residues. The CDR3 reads CASSQDVPAGGTETQYF. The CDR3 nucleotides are TGCGCCAGCAGCCAAGATGTCCCAGCGGGGGGCACAGAGACCCAGTACTTC.

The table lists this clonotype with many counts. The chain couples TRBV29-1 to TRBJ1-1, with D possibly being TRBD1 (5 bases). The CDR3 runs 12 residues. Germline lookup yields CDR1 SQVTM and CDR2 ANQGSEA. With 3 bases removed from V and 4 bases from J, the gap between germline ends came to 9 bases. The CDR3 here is CSVEGGRTEAFF. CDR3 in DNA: TGCAGCGTTGAGGGGGGTCGCACTGAAGCTTTCTTT.

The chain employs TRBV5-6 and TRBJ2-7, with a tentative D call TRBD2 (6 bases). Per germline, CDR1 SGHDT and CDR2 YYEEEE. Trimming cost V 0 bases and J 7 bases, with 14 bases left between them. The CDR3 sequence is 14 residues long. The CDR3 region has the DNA TGTGCCAGCAGCTTGGAGGGGACTCTCAAAGAGCAGTACTTC. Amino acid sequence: CASSLEGTLKEQYF.

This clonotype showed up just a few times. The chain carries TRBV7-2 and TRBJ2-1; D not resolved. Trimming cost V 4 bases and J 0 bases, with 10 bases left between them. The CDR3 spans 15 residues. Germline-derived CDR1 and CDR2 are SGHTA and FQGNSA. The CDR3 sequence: CASSSSSSSYNEQFF. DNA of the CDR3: TGTGCCAGCAGCTCGAGCTCTAGCTCCTACAATGAGCAGTTCTTC.